The 3 T cell receptor beta chains reported below all come from one sample, sequenced in a study of radiation and T cells in renal cell carcinoma. Regarding time point: blood 2 weeks post-SBRT. The treatment was: 15 Gy SBRT to primary tumor, nephrectomy 4 weeks later. Method: immunoSEQ multiplex PCR; TCRdb's copy keeps in-frame clones and lacks some. The data contain about 58,000 clones, 70% to 80% of them singletons. Sequencing used blood, obtained from a patient whose treatment included radiotherapy and nephrectomy. The source is a man aged 55 to 69 with renal cell carcinoma.

This clone occurred a few times. The rearrangement joins TRBV7-9 to TRBJ1-2; D uncertain. The CDR3 is 15 amino acids. With 5 bases removed from V and 5 bases from J, the gap between germline ends came to 18 bases. Germline V gene sequence: CDR1 SEHNR, CDR2 FQNEAQ (reference sequence). DNA of the CDR3: TGTGCCAGCAGCCAAGTAATGGACGGATATTATGGCTACACCTTC. It encodes CASSQVMDGYYGYTF.

V is TRBV6-5 and J is TRBJ1-1; D possibly corresponds to TRBD1 (5 bases). The CDR3 is 15 amino acids. Germline V CDR1 and CDR2: MNHEY, SVGAGI. With 2 bases removed from V and 5 bases from J, the gap between germline ends came to 15 bases. The CDR3 region has the DNA TGTGCCAGCAGTTACCTAACCGGGGGGGAAACTGAAGCTTTCTTT. Translation gives CASSYLTGGETEAFF.

The rearrangement links TRBV4-3 to TRBJ1-4, with a tentative D call TRBD1 (5 bases). Germline-derived CDR1 and CDR2 are LGHNA and YSLEER. V was trimmed by 4 bases and J by 8 bases, leaving 17 bases between them. The CDR3 covers 15 residues. CDR3 DNA: TGCGCCAGCAGCCCCCGGGGGGAGGCAGTCGAAAAACTGTTTTTT. Protein product: CASSPRGEAVEKLFF.